This section outlines one T cell receptor beta chain sequence together with its context. The sample originates from a study of blood T cell repertoires in COVID-19. Trimming cost V 0 bases and J 2 bases, with 6 bases left between them. The CDR3 has 14 residues. Germline CDR1 MNHNS, CDR2 SASEGT. Measured with immunoSEQ multiplex PCR; TCRdb has only the in-frame clones, and not every one. The sample yields 130,000 or so clones, roughly four fifths seen once. The sample comprised peripheral blood. The source of this sequence is a woman aged 60-75 years with acute or convalescent COVID-19. The J gene is TRBJ2-3, the V gene TRBV6-1; D possibly corresponds to TRBD2 (5 bases). CDR3 DNA: TGTGCCAGCAGTGAAGCGGGAGACACAGATACGCAGTATTTT. Protein: CASSEAGDTDTQYF.